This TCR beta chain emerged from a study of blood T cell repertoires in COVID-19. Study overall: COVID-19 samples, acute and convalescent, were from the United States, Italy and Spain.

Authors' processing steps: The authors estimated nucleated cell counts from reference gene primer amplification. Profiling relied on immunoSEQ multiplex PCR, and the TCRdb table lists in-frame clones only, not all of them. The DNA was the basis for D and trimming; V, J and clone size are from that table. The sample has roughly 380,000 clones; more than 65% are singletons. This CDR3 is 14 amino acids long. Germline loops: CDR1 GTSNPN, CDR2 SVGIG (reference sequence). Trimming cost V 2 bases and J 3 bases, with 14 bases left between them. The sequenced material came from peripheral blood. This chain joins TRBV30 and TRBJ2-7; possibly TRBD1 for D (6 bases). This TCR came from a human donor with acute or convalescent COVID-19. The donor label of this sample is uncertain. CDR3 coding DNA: TGTGCCTGGAGTAGGAGACAGGCGTTCTACGAGCAGTACTTC. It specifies CAWSRRQAFYEQYF.